This T cell receptor beta chain is drawn from a study of blood T cell repertoires in COVID-19. As for the study in general: Specimens from acute and convalescent COVID-19 originated in the United States, Italy and Spain. T cells, B-cell-depleted T cells, or PBMCs supplied cDNA or gDNA.

Germline lookup yields CDR1 LNHDA and CDR2 SQIVND (reference sequence). The V and J ends lost 3 bases and 5 bases respectively, with 16 bases between them. There are 15 residues in the CDR3. Original methodology: Reference gene primer amplification yielded estimated nucleated cell counts. Here immunoSEQ multiplex PCR was the method, and the copy in TCRdb shows in-frame clones only, minus some. V, J and clone size were drawn from that table, and D and trimming were deduced from the DNA. The table lists roughly 190,000 clones, roughly 84% of them singletons. The chain joins TRBV19 to TRBJ2-5; TRBD1 might be the D (6 bases). Specimen: peripheral blood. The origin of this receptor is a human donor with acute or convalescent COVID-19. The donor label of this sample is uncertain. This CDR3 is CASSMGQSPGETQYF. In DNA form, the CDR3 reads TGTGCCAGTAGTATGGGACAATCGCCAGGCGAGACCCAGTACTTC.